This T cell receptor beta chain comes out of a study of blood T cell repertoires in COVID-19. The overall study: The study drew acute and convalescent COVID-19 samples from the United States, Italy and Spain.

V was cut by 5 bases and J by 4 bases, with 18 bases left in between. From germline, CDR1 is SGHAT and CDR2 FQNNGV. This CDR3 contains 16 residues. Authors' analysis steps: Amplification of reference gene primers was used by the study to estimate nucleated cell counts. Sequenced by immunoSEQ multiplex PCR; TCRdb stores in-frame clones only, minus some. V and J calls and clone size are as listed in that table; D and trimming were resolved from the DNA. Here the sample spans hundreds of thousands of clones, under 85% being singletons. V and J are TRBV11-2 and TRBJ2-1, with D perhaps TRBD2 (5 bases). The TCR comes from a middle-aged woman with active or convalescent COVID-19. Sequencing was done on a sample of peripheral blood. The CDR3 region has the DNA TGTGCCAGCAGCCGCTTGGGTATTCGCGGGTACAATGAGCAGTTCTTC. Residues: CASSRLGIRGYNEQFF. The full variable domain, in which reference TRBV11-2 and TRBJ2-1 provide the parts outside the CDR3, is EAGVAQSPRYKIIEKRQSVAFWCNPISGHATLYWYQQILGQGPKLLIQFQNNGVVDDSQLPKDRFSAERLKGVDSTLKIQPAKLEDSAVYLCASSRLGIRGYNEQFFGPGTRLTVL.